The 3 T cell receptor beta chains below all came from one sample that was sequenced in a study of shared clonotypes between healthy human individuals. Clones were read by immunoSEQ multiplex PCR, and TCRdb kept only the in-frame ones, dropping some. In the table there are 2 million to 2.5 million clones, 90% to 95% of which are singletons. Sequencing was done on a sample of naive CD4+ T cells from PBMCs. Subset of the sample: CD45RA+ positively selected. Receptor source: a man between 18 and 35 years old in good health. Some clones in this sample may be carry-over from other donors' samples.

The CDR3 DNA reads as TGCGCCAGCGTGGCTCTGACAGGGGGGAACACTGAAGCTTTCTTT. It codes for CASVALTGGNTEAFF. This chain connects TRBV5-1 to TRBJ1-1; 9 bases fit TRBD1. The CDR3 has 15 amino acids. Germline V lookup: CDR1 SGHRS, CDR2 YFSETQ. Unmatched junction bases numbered 8, after V lost 7 bases and J lost 1 base.

The chain couples TRBV6-6 to TRBJ1-1; maybe TRBD1 (5 bases). This CDR3 region has 14 residues. With 7 bases removed from V and 6 bases from J, the gap between germline ends came to 18 bases. The V gene's germline CDR1 is MNHNY and CDR2 SVGAGI (reference sequence). The CDR3 protein is CASTRDAGLAEAFF. The CDR3 DNA is TGTGCCAGCACCCGGGACGCTGGCCTGGCTGAAGCTTTCTTT.

The chain joins TRBV19 to TRBJ2-1, with 7 bases fitting TRBD2. The CDR3 is 14 amino acids. V lost 2 bases to trimming and J lost 8 bases; unmatched junction nucleotides: 6. CDR1 and CDR2 from the germline V gene are LNHDA and SQIVND (reference sequence). CDR3 residues: CASSITGTMDEQFF. The DNA of the CDR3 is TGTGCCAGTAGTATAACCGGGACTATGGATGAGCAGTTCTTC.